This T cell receptor (beta chain) derives from a study of blood T cell repertoires in COVID-19. In the study overall: COVID-19 samples, acute and convalescent, were from the United States, Italy and Spain.

Authors' methods: Amplification of reference gene primers provided the estimated nucleated cell counts. Data came from immunoSEQ multiplex PCR; TCRdb stores just in-frame clones and leaves some out. That table is the source of V, J and clone size, and D and trimming were worked out from the DNA. The sample contains about 390,000 clones, around 87% of which appear only once. Germline-derived CDR1 and CDR2 are KGHSH and LQKENI. Between the trimmed V and J ends, which lost 6 bases and 4 bases, there was a span of 16 bases. This CDR3 has 14 residues. The source of this sequence is a woman aged 60-75 years with COVID-19, enrolled during active disease. This sequence joins TRBV18 and TRBJ2-7, with TRBD2 as a possible D gene (5 bases). Source material: peripheral blood. The CDR3 DNA sequence: TGTGCCAGCTCGGAGGTAGGTCGGGGTTACGAGCAGTACTTC. Its protein product is CASSEVGRGYEQYF. Combining the CDR3 with reference TRBV18 and TRBJ2-7 gives the whole variable domain NAGVMQNPRHLVRRRGQEARLRCSPMKGHSHVYWYRQLPEEGLKFMVYLQKENIIDESGMPKERFSAEFPKEGPSILRIQQVVRGDSAAYFCASSEVGRGYEQYFGPGTRLTVT.